This T cell receptor (beta chain) comes out of a study of glioma-infiltrating T cells. The CDR3 contains 12 residues. From germline, CDR1 is SQVTM and CDR2 ANQGSEA. V was trimmed by 4 bases and J by 3 bases, leaving 9 bases between them. The iRepertoire nested amplicon-rescue multiplex PCR amplified TCR alpha and beta CDR3s from RNA. TCRdb itself ran the multiplex PCR reads through MiXCR, one entry per CDR3 protein. The sample includes more than 350,000 distinct CDR3 sequences, more than 35% seen only once; the top ten take around 12%. There are a few counts of this clonotype. This sequence was found in a human donor with low-grade glioma or glioblastoma, undergoing nonglioma brain surgery, or in good health (not recorded which). The source material was glioma tissue, nonneoplastic brain tissue, or PBMCs (not recorded which). This sequence joins TRBV29-1 and TRBJ1-2, with D possibly matching TRBD1 (5 bases). CDR3 sequence (DNA): TGCAGCGTTGTCAACAGGTACTATGGCTACACCTTC. Amino acid sequence: CSVVNRYYGYTF.